Included here is one TCR beta chain sequence, with context. Enrolled through a virtual design, the participants were between roughly 18 and 90 years of age and came from some 26 US areas. The study recruited exposed participants who had met a COVID-19 case within 2 weeks before entry. The entry originates in a study of blood T cell repertoires in COVID-19. Study context: PBMCs, B-cell-depleted T cells, or T cells were the source of the cDNA or gDNA that made up the material.

Clones were sequenced by immunoSEQ multiplex PCR, and TCRdb holds only the in-frame ones, with some missing. The repertoire consists of fewer than 350,000 clones, with 85% occurring once and the leading ten covering around 1.9%. The specimen was PBMCs or T cells enriched from blood (not recorded which). The TCR originated in a woman younger than 45 who had been exposed to COVID-19.

The CDR3 loop is CASSPRTEETQYF. The CDR3 coding sequence is TGTGCCAGCAGCCCTAGGACAGAAGAGACCCAGTACTTC. This chain uses TRBV7-9 with TRBJ2-5; TRBD1 is a possible D gene (6 bases). The V gene lost 5 bases and the J gene lost 3 bases, with 10 bases spanning the gap. This CDR3 has 13 amino acids. The germline V gene has CDR1 SEHNR and CDR2 FQNEAQ (reference sequence). The variable domain in full, with the rest retrieved from reference TRBV7-9 and TRBJ2-5, is DTGVSQNPRHKITKRGQNVTFRCDPISEHNRLYWYRQTLGQGPEFLTYFQNEAQLEKSRLLSDRFSAERPKGSFSTLEIQRTEQGDSAMYLCASSPRTEETQYFGPGTRLLVL.